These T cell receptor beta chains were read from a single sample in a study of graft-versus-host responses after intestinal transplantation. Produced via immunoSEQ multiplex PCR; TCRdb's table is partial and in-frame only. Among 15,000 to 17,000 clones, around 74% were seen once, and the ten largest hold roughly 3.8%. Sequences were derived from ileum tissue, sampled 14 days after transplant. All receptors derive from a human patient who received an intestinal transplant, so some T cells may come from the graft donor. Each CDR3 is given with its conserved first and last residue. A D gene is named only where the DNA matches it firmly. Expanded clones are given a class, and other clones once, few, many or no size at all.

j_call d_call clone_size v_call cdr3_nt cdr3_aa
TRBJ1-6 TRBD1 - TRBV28 TGTGCCAGCATGTTGACAGGGAATAATTCACCCCTCCACTTT CASMLTGNNSPLHF
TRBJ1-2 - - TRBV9 TGTGCCAGCAGCGTAGTTCCAGGCTACACCTTC CASSVVPGYTF
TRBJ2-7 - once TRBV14 TGTGCCAGCAGCTTTGGTCGCAGAGGCTACGAGCAGTACTTC CASSFGRRGYEQYF
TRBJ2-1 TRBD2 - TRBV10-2 TGCGCCAGCAGTGAGTCGGTCAGACTAGCGGCCTACAATGAGCAGTTCTTC CASSESVRLAAYNEQFF
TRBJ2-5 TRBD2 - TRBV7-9 TGTGCCAGCAGCTACGCTAACCCGGGGGGAGGCGGGACCCAGTACTTC CASSYANPGGGGTQYF
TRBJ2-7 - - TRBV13 TGTGCCAGCAGCTTAGGCTCCAGGGGAGAGCAGTACTTC CASSLGSRGEQYF
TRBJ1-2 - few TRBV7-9 TGTGCCAGCAGCCCACGACCAAACTATGGCTACACCTTC CASSPRPNYGYTF
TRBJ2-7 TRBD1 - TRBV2 TGTGCCAGCAGAGACACCGGGACAGGTCTGTACGAGCAGTACTTC CASRDTGTGLYEQYF
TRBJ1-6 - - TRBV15 TGTGCCACCAGCAGTTATCTACTGGACATAGGTGGAAATTCACCCCTCCACTTT CATSSYLLDIGGNSPLHF
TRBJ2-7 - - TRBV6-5 TGTGCCAGCAGTTACTCTAGCTCTCCCTACGAGCAGTACTTC CASSYSSSPYEQYF
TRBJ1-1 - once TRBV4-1 TGCGCCAGCAGCCAAGAGGCGGGGTACAACACTGAAGCTTTCTTT CASSQEAGYNTEAFF
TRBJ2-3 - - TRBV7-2 TGTGCCAGCAGCTTTCGCGGACAAATGGATACGCAGTATTTT CASSFRGQMDTQYF
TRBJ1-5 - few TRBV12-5 TGTGCTAGTGGTTTGGTGGATGGCAATCAGCCCCAGCATTTT CASGLVDGNQPQHF
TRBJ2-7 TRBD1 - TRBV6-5 TGTGCCAGCAGTTACGGGACAGGGGAATACGAGCAGTACTTC CASSYGTGEYEQYF
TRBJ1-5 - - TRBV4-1 TGCGCCAGCAGCCAAGATCCAGAGCACAATCAGCCCCAGCATTTT CASSQDPEHNQPQHF
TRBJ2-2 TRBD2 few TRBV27 TGTGCCAGCAGTTTATCGACTAGCGGGAGTACCGGGGAGCTGTTTTTT CASSLSTSGSTGELFF
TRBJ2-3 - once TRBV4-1 TGCGCCAGCAGCCTAGCCCCCACAGATACGCAGTATTTT CASSLAPTDTQYF
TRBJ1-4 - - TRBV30 TGTGCCTGGAGTACGTGGGTGGCCGCAACTGATGAAAAACTGTTTTTT CAWSTWVAATDEKLFF
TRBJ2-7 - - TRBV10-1 TGCGCCAGCAGCCGGGACATCTCCTACGAGCAGTACTTC CASSRDISYEQYF
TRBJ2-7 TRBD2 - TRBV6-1 TGTGCCAGCAGTTTGAGCGGGGTCCCCTCCTACGAGCAGTACTTC CASSLSGVPSYEQYF
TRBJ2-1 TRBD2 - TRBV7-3 TGTGCCAGCAGCCAGGGACTAGCGGGAGGGAATGAGCAGTTCTTC CASSQGLAGGNEQFF
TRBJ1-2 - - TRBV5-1 TGCGCCAGCAGCTTGTCTACGGGGAACTATGGCTACACCTTC CASSLSTGNYGYTF
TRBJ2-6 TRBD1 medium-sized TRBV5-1 TGCGCCAGCAGCCGAACGGCGGGACAGGGCCTCTCTGGGGCCAACGTCCTGACTTTC CASSRTAGQGLSGANVLTF
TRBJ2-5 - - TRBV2 TGTGCCAGCATGGCTCGCGACTATAAACGGGGGGAGACCCAGTACTTC CASMARDYKRGETQYF
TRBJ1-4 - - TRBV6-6 TGTGCCAGCAGTCAGACTCAGGGGCGAGGAGAAAAACTGTTTTTT CASSQTQGRGEKLFF
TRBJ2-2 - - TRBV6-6 TGTGCCAGCAGAACGGACGGAATGAACACCGGGGAGCTGTTTTTT CASRTDGMNTGELFF
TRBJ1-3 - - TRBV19 TGTGCCAGTATGAGGGGCGGTGCTGGAAACACCATATATTTT CASMRGGAGNTIYF
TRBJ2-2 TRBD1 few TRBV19 TGTGCCAGTAGTATGGGACAGGGTTCCGGGGAGCTGTTTTTT CASSMGQGSGELFF
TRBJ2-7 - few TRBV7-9 TGTGCCAGCAGCTTTGGGCACGAGCAGTACTTC CASSFGHEQYF
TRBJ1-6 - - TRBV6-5 TGTGCCAGCAGTTACTGGCAGGATTCCCTTAATTCACCCCTCCACTTT CASSYWQDSLNSPLHF
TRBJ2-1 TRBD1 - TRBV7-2 TGTGCCAGCAGCTTAGTTACAGGGGCTTTTGACAATGAGCAGTTCTTC CASSLVTGAFDNEQFF
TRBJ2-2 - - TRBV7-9 TGTGCCAGCAGCTTATTTACCGGGGAGCTGTTTTTT CASSLFTGELFF
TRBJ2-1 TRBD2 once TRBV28 TGTGCCAGCAGGAGAGCGGGAGGGAACTACAATGAGCAGTTCTTC CASRRAGGNYNEQFF
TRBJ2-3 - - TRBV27 TGTGCCAGCAGTGACCGGAATACCGGAACAGATACGCAGTATTTT CASSDRNTGTDTQYF
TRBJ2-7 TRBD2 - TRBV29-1 TGCAGCGTTGATGCTAGCGGGACGCTCGAGCAGTACTTC CSVDASGTLEQYF